This is a list of T cell receptor beta chains from one sample in a study of T cell responses to AZD1222 COVID-19 vaccine. The data were produced by immunoSEQ multiplex PCR, yet TCRdb's version contains in-frame clones alone and is incomplete. The table lists over 95,000 clones, just over 90% of them singletons. Sequencing was performed on peripheral blood, taken 28 days after the second AZD1222 dose. The receptor set was obtained from an adult who received the AZD1222 COVID-19 vaccine. Both conserved end residues are part of each CDR3. The order of the fields is J gene, clone size, V gene, CDR3 protein. Some rows have no size entry. The others give once, few or many, or a class for an expanded clone.

TRBJ2-5 . TRBV10-2 CARQQGTSAKETQYF
TRBJ2-1 . TRBV5-6 CASSLILSGRAYNEQFF
TRBJ2-1 . TRBV28 CASTPLAGEIYNEQFF
TRBJ1-5 . TRBV28 CASSPPGLNSQPQHF
TRBJ2-5 . TRBV30 CAWSKGVTGWETQYF
TRBJ2-2 . TRBV5-4 CASSGTSRNTGELFF
TRBJ2-1 . TRBV2 CASSPIGGTGGSEQFF
TRBJ1-1 . TRBV5-1 CASSAQGREAFF
TRBJ2-1 . TRBV5-1 CASSEGAGAFNEQFF
TRBJ2-3 few TRBV24-1 CATSEGTSGVNTQYF
TRBJ1-1 . TRBV7-6 CASTPTQGMNTEAFF
TRBJ1-2 . TRBV5-1 CASSSEEDRYGYTF
TRBJ2-5 . TRBV6-5 CATLKGGVETQYF
TRBJ1-5 . TRBV19 CASSGTGRNQPQHF
TRBJ2-7 . TRBV5-5 CASSLVSVGYEQYF
TRBJ1-2 once TRBV4-3 CASSQQQGAFYGYTF
TRBJ1-1 . TRBV5-5 CASSSRAGDTEAFF
TRBJ2-7 . TRBV28 CASSLPHEQYF
TRBJ1-4 once TRBV20-1 CSASLGQSATNEKLFF
TRBJ1-5 . TRBV2 CASRLGLGQPQHF
TRBJ2-2 . TRBV28 CASSPWTGANTGELFF
TRBJ1-4 few TRBV28 CASSPGTRAGGEKLFF
TRBJ2-2 few TRBV6-2/TRBV6-3 CASSPLLSGPTSDRPAGELFF